This TCR beta chain was found in a study of spatial heterogeneity in lung cancer. MiXCR, applied by TCRdb to the 5' RACE reads, yields one record per CDR3 protein. Among about 94,000 distinct CDR3 sequences listed, roughly a fifth were seen once. Regarding time point: blood at routine non-recurrence follow-up after resection. Trimming pared 2 bases from V and 5 bases from J, leaving 6 bases between. Germline CDR1 and CDR2: DFQATT and SNEGSKA (reference sequence). This CDR3 is built from 11 residues. This clonotype was seen only a few times. The material sequenced was PBMCs, taken at follow-up. The receptor was isolated from a male donor with early-stage non-small cell lung cancer. This sequence joins TRBV20-1 and TRBJ1-1; D is uncertain. In DNA form, the CDR3 reads TGCAGTGCTAGAACGAGAACTGAAGCTTTCTTT. Protein sequence: CSARTRTEAFF.